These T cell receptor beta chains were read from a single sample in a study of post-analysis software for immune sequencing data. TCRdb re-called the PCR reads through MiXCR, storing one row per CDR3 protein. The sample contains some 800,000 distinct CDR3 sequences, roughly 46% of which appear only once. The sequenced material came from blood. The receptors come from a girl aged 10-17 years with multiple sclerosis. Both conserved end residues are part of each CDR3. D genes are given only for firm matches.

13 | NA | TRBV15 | CATSRDKEWEQYF
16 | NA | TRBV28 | CASSWPGRGEFRGYTF
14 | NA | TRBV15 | CATSEGTEQETQYF
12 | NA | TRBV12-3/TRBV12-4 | CASSTGGSGYTF
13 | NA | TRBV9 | CASSDGGDYGYTF
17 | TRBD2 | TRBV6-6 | CASSYAGTSGSTDTQYF
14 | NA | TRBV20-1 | CSARVVASTDTQYF
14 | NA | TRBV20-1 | CSARPAQRNYGYTF
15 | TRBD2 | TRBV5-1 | CASSLALTSGTEQFF
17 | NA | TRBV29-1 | CSVETGTAADGQHGYTF
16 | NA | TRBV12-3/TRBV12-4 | CASSLAGAPDNYGYTF
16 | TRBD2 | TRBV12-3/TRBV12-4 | CASSFEAGALGETQYF
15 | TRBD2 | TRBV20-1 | CSAMTSGREAGEQYF
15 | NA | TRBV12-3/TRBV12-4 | CASSFFRGITDTQYF
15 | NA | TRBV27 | CASSLVGGSSYEQYF
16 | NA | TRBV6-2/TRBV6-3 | CASSWDFLYPYNEQFF
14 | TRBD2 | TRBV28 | CASSDRGSIDEQYF
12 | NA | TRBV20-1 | CSARGGPNEQFF
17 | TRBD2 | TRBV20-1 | CSARDFLAGGPNNEQFF
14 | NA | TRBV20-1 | CSATPRGFSYEQYF
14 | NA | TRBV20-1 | CSARDEWGAGELFF
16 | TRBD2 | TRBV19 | CASSIRSSGRAGEQYF
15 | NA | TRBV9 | CASSVVRDCLNEQFF
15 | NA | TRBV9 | CASSGWGEGSNEQFF
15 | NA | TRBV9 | CASSPKGGTGREQYF
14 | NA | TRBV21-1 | CASSKSHPNQPQHF
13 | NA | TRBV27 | CASSPTEAYEQYF
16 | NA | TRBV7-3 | CVSSLNSTETNYGYTF
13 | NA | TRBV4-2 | CASSQGTDSPLHF
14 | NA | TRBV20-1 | CSASRFLGDYGYTF
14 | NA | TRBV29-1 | CSVETGIGTDTQYF
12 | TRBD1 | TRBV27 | CASSGRGDTQYF
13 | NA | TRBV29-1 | CSVLDGLNTEAFF
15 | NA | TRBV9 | CASTRGAGVNTEAFF
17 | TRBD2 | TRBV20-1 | CSAPPPGSGRAYNEQFF
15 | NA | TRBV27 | CASTSAGLGYNEQFF
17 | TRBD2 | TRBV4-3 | CASSQDPGLAYTYEQYF
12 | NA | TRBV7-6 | CASTPGGDEQFF
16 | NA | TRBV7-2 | CASSLDWVREDYGYTF
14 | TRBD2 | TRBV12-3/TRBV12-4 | CASSFSSGRETQYF
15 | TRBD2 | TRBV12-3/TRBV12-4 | CASSLGVAGAGEQFF
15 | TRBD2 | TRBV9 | CASSPSGSYTDTQYF
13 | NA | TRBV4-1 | CASSQERRNEQFF
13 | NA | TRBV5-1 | CASSLRGQETQYF